The T cell receptor beta chain under discussion was sequenced for a study of shared clonotypes between healthy human individuals. Study at large: Each donor's CD8 memory used one plate, CD8 naive two, each CD4 subset three.

The repertoire was sequenced with immunoSEQ multiplex PCR; TCRdb's copy has only in-frame clones and lacks some. The sample lists 2,500,000 or so clones; roughly 92% were seen once. Of note for this clone: Other DNA sequences in this sample translate to the same CDR3.

The CDR3 contains 12 residues. Germline V gives CDR1 SGHRS, CDR2 YFSETQ. Trimming pared 3 bases from V and 7 bases from J, leaving 8 bases between. The V call is TRBV5-1, the J call TRBJ2-1, with D perhaps TRBD1 (6 bases). The TCR originated in a man younger than 35 in good health. Some clones in this sample may be carry-over from other donors' samples. The sample consisted of naive CD4+ T cells from PBMCs. Subset: CD45RA+ positively selected. CDR3 amino acids: CASSSQGNEQFF. CDR3 sequence (DNA): TGCGCCAGCAGCTCTCAGGGGAATGAGCAGTTCTTC.